This T cell receptor beta chain was recovered during a study of cytomegalovirus exposure and HLA in healthy donors. Across the study: Most genotyped donors, around four fifths of 300 to 400, had Caucasian-associated genetic ancestry.

Study outcomes and limitations: CMV serostatus was the sole immune exposure data available. In a later analysis, parvovirus B19, influenza, CMV and Epstein-Barr virus appeared linked to several top co-occurrence clusters. With later analysis, a missense DCLRE1C variant became linked to TCR beta V- and J-gene trimming.

A multiplex PCR was run with 60 Vbeta primers and 13 Jbeta primers. Produced via immunoSEQ multiplex PCR; TCRdb's table is partial and in-frame only. Counted here are about 96,000 clones, about 70% occurring once; the ten biggest clones make up approximately 3.2%. Per the germline V gene, CDR1 is SGHTA and CDR2 is FQGNSA. The CDR3 sequence is 15 residues long. The V gene lost 5 bases and the J gene lost 0 bases, with 14 bases spanning the gap. A note on this clone: Its antigen remains unknown.

The sample was PBMCs. The chain recombines TRBV7-2 with TRBJ2-7; maybe TRBD2 (6 bases). This clonotype originated in a female donor in good health and CMV-seropositive. The CDR3 DNA follows: TGTGCCAGCAGCCCCCGCCTAGCGAGCTCCTACGAGCAGTACTTC. Translation: CASSPRLASSYEQYF.